This TCR beta chain derives from a study of blood T cell repertoires in COVID-19. Profiled with immunoSEQ multiplex PCR; TCRdb holds only in-frame clones, not every one. The table has around 40,000 clones, about 86% seen once. The CDR3 extends over 16 amino acids. Germline V CDR1 and CDR2: MRHNA, SNTAGT. V was pared by 2 bases and J by 0 bases, with 11 bases between. The specimen was peripheral blood. The TCR comes from a man between 35 and 55 years old with COVID-19, enrolled during active disease. V gene TRBV6-4 combines with J gene TRBJ1-5, with D unclear. Here the CDR3 DNA reads TGTGCCAGCAGTGACCGGAGACTCGATAGCAATCAGCCCCAGCATTTT. Translating it yields CASSDRRLDSNQPQHF.